Listed here are 21 T cell receptor beta chains from one sample, sequenced in a study of early T cells in non-severe SARS-CoV-2 infection. Using its own MiXCR run on the 5' RACE reads, TCRdb lists one record per CDR3 protein. Found here are tens of thousands of distinct CDR3 sequences, 8% to 9.5% of them singletons; the top ten hold about 13%. The specimen was whole blood. These receptors were obtained from an adult who was a healthcare worker with PCR-confirmed SARS-CoV-2 infection or an uninfected control (not recorded which).

The chain has TRBV4-2 and TRBJ2-2; 8 nucleotides match TRBD1. Germline V gene sequence: CDR1 LGHNA, CDR2 YNFKEQ. This CDR3 has 16 residues. With V trimmed by 0 bases and J by 6 bases, 6 bases remained unmatched. CDR3 sequence: CASSQEARGPAGELFF. The CDR3 region has the DNA TGTGCCAGCAGCCAAGAAGCCAGGGGGCCGGCCGGGGAGCTGTTTTTT.

V usage is TRBV10-3 and J usage is TRBJ1-4, with unresolved D. V lost 3 bases, J lost 5 bases, and 10 bases lay in between. Germline values: CDR1 ENHRY, CDR2 SYGVKD. The CDR3 sequence is 14 residues long. The CDR3 loop reads CAISDRQLNEKLFF. The CDR3 DNA reads TGTGCCATCAGTGACAGGCAGTTGAATGAAAAACTGTTTTTT.

In its sample, this clonotype was seen many times. The V call is TRBV7-3, the J call TRBJ1-3; the D is unclear. The CDR3 extends over 13 amino acids. Germline V gene lookup returns CDR1 SGHTA and CDR2 FQGTGA. Trimming removed 4 bases from V and 2 bases from J, with 6 bases in between. CDR3 sequence (DNA): TGTGCCAGCAGCTCTAATGCTGGAAACACCATATATTTT. Protein: CASSSNAGNTIYF.

This clonotype was counted many times. The rearrangement uses TRBV3-1 and TRBJ2-4; D is possibly TRBD1 or TRBD2 (5 bases each). Per the germline V gene, CDR1 is LGHDT and CDR2 is YNNKEL (reference sequence). The CDR3 runs 14 residues. Trimming took 0 bases from V and 7 from J, leaving 10 bases between them. The chain's CDR3 is CASSQEGRSNIQYF. CDR3 sequence (DNA): TGTGCCAGCAGCCAAGAGGGACGGAGCAACATTCAGTACTTC.

The table lists this clonotype with many counts. This chain joins TRBV7-2 and TRBJ2-5; 11 bases align to TRBD2. The CDR3 runs to 17 residues. J gave up 1 base and V 4 bases, and 8 bases lay outside the gene matches. Germline V gene sequence: CDR1 SGHTA, CDR2 FQGNSA. CDR3 amino acids: CASSSTRLAGPQETQYF. The DNA for the CDR3 is TGTGCCAGCAGCTCCACAAGACTAGCGGGGCCCCAAGAGACCCAGTACTTC.

This clonotype was detected ten times or more. This chain links TRBV7-2 with TRBJ2-5, with unresolved D. Deletions cut 7 bases from V and 1 base from J, with 7 bases between. Germline V gives CDR1 SGHTA, CDR2 FQGNSA. CDR3 length: 12 residues. CDR3 nucleotides: TGTGCCAGCACTCGGTCCCAAGAGACCCAGTACTTC. Residues: CASTRSQETQYF.

This clonotype has at least ten counts. The J gene is TRBJ2-1, the V gene TRBV6-5, with 8 positions matching TRBD2. The CDR3 spans 16 residues. Germline V gene lookup returns CDR1 MNHEY and CDR2 SVGAGI. J lost 1 base, V lost 0 bases, and 2 bases had no gene match. CDR3 loop: CASSYSSGVSYNEQFF. The CDR3 DNA reads as TGTGCCAGCAGTTACTCTAGCGGGGTTTCCTACAATGAGCAGTTCTTC.

This clonotype was detected ten times or more. This chain joins TRBV5-4 and TRBJ2-5, with D perhaps matching TRBD2 (6 bases). CDR3 length: 16 residues. V lost 0 bases and J lost 2, with 14 bases in between. CDR1 is SGHNT and CDR2 is YYREEE in the germline V gene (reference sequence). The CDR3 sequence is CASSLAGAGLQETQYF. In DNA form, the CDR3 reads TGTGCCAGCAGCTTGGCCGGGGCGGGGTTACAAGAGACCCAGTACTTC.

On this clonotype: A read error may be the cause here, since a much bigger clone is one base away. This chain links TRBV7-9 with TRBJ2-5; D is undetermined. The CDR3 extends over 12 amino acids. Per the germline V gene, CDR1 is SEHNR and CDR2 is FQNEAQ (reference sequence). This CDR3 is CANSLDGETQYF. CDR3 coding DNA: TGTGCCAACAGCTTGGACGGAGAGACCCAGTACTTC.

With respect to this clonotype: A much larger clone sits a single nucleotide away, making a read error possible. The chain uses TRBV21-1 and TRBJ1-2. TRBV21-1 is described as a pseudogene. The CDR3 extends over 16 amino acids. The CDR3 sequence: CASSKGVANRYYGYTF. The CDR3 DNA reads TGTGCCAGCAGCAAAGGGGTCGCAAACAGATACTATGGCTACACCTTC.

This clonotype has more than one count but fewer than ten. J is TRBJ1-1 and V is TRBV18; tentatively, D is TRBD1 (6 bases). Germline V gene lookup returns CDR1 KGHSH and CDR2 LQKENI. The CDR3 totals 13 residues. Trimming took off 6 bases at V and 2 bases at J, with 10 bases between the two ends. In DNA form, the CDR3 reads TGTGCCAGCTCTAGGGACAAAAACACTGAAGCTTTCTTT. It codes for CASSRDKNTEAFF.

This clonotype was seen a few times. The chain is built from TRBV6-6 and TRBJ2-5; 9 bases are shared with TRBD2. This CDR3 comprises 15 residues. Germline V gives CDR1 MNHNY, CDR2 SVGAGI (reference sequence). Trimming at V came to 7 bases and at J to 7 bases, leaving 13 bases not matched to a gene. In nucleotides, the CDR3 is TGTGCCAGCACCTCCGCAGGCGGGGGGGCCGGGACCCAGTACTTC. As protein: CASTSAGGGAGTQYF.

This clonotype was detected many times. The chain employs TRBV7-2 and TRBJ2-1, with a possible D match to TRBD2 (7 bases). Trimming left V 3 bases short and J 7 bases short, with 16 bases between. The CDR3 extends over 15 amino acids. The germline CDR1 and CDR2 sequences are SGHTA and FQGNSA. The CDR3 bases are TGTGCCAGCAGCTTGACCGGGGGGCGCAGGAATGAGCAGTTCTTC. Amino acid sequence: CASSLTGGRRNEQFF.

The V gene is TRBV6-2 or TRBV6-3, the J gene TRBJ2-2; D may be TRBD1 or TRBD2 (5 bases each). The germline V and J ends were trimmed by 10 bases and 6 bases, with 15 bases remaining between them. The CDR3 runs to 13 residues. The V gene's germline CDR1 is MNHEY and CDR2 SVGEGT. The CDR3 sequence: CATRGVLAGELFF. The CDR3 coding sequence is TGTGCCACCAGAGGGGTTTTGGCCGGGGAGCTGTTTTTT.

This clonotype was counted ten times or more. V and J are TRBV6-2 or TRBV6-3 and TRBJ1-5; tentatively, D is TRBD1 (6 bases). The CDR3 loop spans 13 amino acids. V lost 4 bases and J lost 4, with 8 bases in between. Germline CDR1 MNHEY, CDR2 SVGEGT. The CDR3 coding sequence is TGTGCCAGCAGTTTACAGGGAAATCAGCCCCAGCATTTT. Its translation: CASSLQGNQPQHF.

The rearrangement joins TRBV19 to TRBJ2-5; D is possibly TRBD1 (6 bases). Germline V gives CDR1 LNHDA, CDR2 SQIVND (reference sequence). Trimming cost V 5 bases and J 5 bases, with 18 bases left between them. This CDR3 has 15 amino acids. This CDR3 reads CASSQSGTTGETQYF. CDR3 DNA sequence: TGTGCCAGTAGTCAATCCGGGACAACGGGGGAGACCCAGTACTTC. The full variable domain, in which reference TRBV19 and TRBJ2-5 provide the parts outside the CDR3, is DGGITQSPKYLFRKEGQNVTLSCEQNLNHDAMYWYRQDPGQGLRLIYYSQIVNDFQKGDIAEGYSVSREKKESFPLTVTSAQKNPTAFYLCASSQSGTTGETQYFGPGTRLLVL.

There are many counts of this clonotype. The chain couples TRBV12-3 or TRBV12-4 to TRBJ2-5, with D tentatively TRBD2 (5 bases). This CDR3 is 14 amino acids long. V dropped 5 bases and J dropped 4 bases, with 14 bases sitting between them. CDR3 loop: CASSRLRAGETQYF. In nucleotides, the CDR3 is TGTGCCAGCAGTCGCTTGCGGGCGGGAGAGACCCAGTACTTC.

This clonotype was observed at least ten times. The chain employs TRBV7-3 and TRBJ2-5; TRBD1 aligns across 9 bases. The CDR3 covers 15 residues. Losses at the gene ends were 3 bases for V and 5 bases for J; bases not matched to a gene: 7. Looked up from germline, CDR1 is SGHTA and CDR2 is FQGTGA. CDR3 coding DNA: TGTGCCAGCAGCTTGGGACAGGGAAGTTGGGAGACCCAGTACTTC. This encodes CASSLGQGSWETQYF.

Many counts were recorded for this clonotype. The chain recombines TRBV12-3 or TRBV12-4 with TRBJ1-2; D is possibly TRBD1 (5 bases). V was shortened by 0 bases and J by 3 bases, with 20 bases between the two germline ends. This CDR3 region has 18 residues. The DNA for the CDR3 is TGTGCCAGCAGTTTAGCCCCTTCTGACAGATCCGGGGACTATGGCTACACCTTC. Translated, it gives CASSLAPSDRSGDYGYTF.

There are a few counts of this clonotype. The rearrangement links TRBV18 to TRBJ2-2, with TRBD1 matching over 10 bases. CDR3 length: 15 residues. Germline CDR1 and CDR2: KGHSH and LQKENI. J was trimmed by 8 bases and V by 1 base; bases with no gene match: 4. The CDR3 coding sequence is TGTGCCAGCTCACCACGACAGGGGGCATCTGGGGAGCTGTTTTTT. It specifies CASSPRQGASGELFF.

This clonotype was detected many times. The CDR3 here is CASSSGQGGEKLFF. The CDR3 DNA reads as TGCGCCAGCAGCTCTGGACAGGGTGGTGAAAAACTGTTTTTT. V usage is TRBV5-1 and J usage is TRBJ1-4; 8 nucleotides agree with TRBD1. This CDR3 spans 14 amino acids. Per the germline V gene, CDR1 is SGHRS and CDR2 is YFSETQ. V was clipped by 3 bases and J by 7 bases; unmatched bases: 5.